Each of the 9 T cell receptor beta chains below was sequenced from the same sample in a study of blood T cell repertoires in COVID-19. Only in-frame clones appear in the TCRdb table, and some are missing; sequencing was by immunoSEQ multiplex PCR. Among roughly 20,000 clones, around 82% were seen once, and the ten largest hold about 13%. Sample: peripheral blood. All receptors come from a man aged 55 to 70 with active COVID-19.

The chain couples TRBV3-1 (or the pseudogene TRBV3-2) to TRBJ2-7, with 9 positions matching TRBD2. Trimming cost V 4 bases and J 3 bases; bases outside gene matches: 7. Germline lookup yields CDR1 LGHDT and CDR2 YNNKEL (reference sequence). This CDR3 region has 15 residues. The CDR3 protein is CASSLTASGVYEQYF. The CDR3 bases are TGTGCCAGCAGCCTTACCGCTAGCGGGGTCTACGAGCAGTACTTC.

The chain recombines TRBV7-3 with TRBJ2-3; tentatively, D is TRBD1 (6 bases). The germline V gene has CDR1 SGHTA and CDR2 FQGTGA. V lost 2 bases to trimming and J lost 2 bases, with 11 bases between them. This CDR3 comprises 15 residues. The CDR3 nucleotides are TGTGCCAGCAGCTTACGACCGGGACACACAGATACGCAGTATTTT. Translating it yields CASSLRPGHTDTQYF.

The rearrangement uses TRBV4-3 and TRBJ2-1; D is possibly TRBD2 (6 bases). V was shortened by 1 base and J by 8 bases, with 15 bases between the two germline ends. The length of the CDR3 is 15 residues. CDR1 is LGHNA, CDR2 YSLEER, per germline. CDR3 nucleotides: TGCGCCAGCAGCCAAGGCCATAGCGGTTGGGATGAGCAGTTCTTC. This codes for CASSQGHSGWDEQFF.

J is TRBJ2-3 and V is TRBV24-1; TRBD2 agrees at 7 bases. The ends lost 3 bases at V and 9 bases at J; junction bases unmatched: 5. The V gene's germline CDR1 is KGHDR and CDR2 SFDVKD. This CDR3 region has 13 residues. CDR3: CATSDPGLGTQYF. The CDR3 DNA reads as TGTGCCACCAGTGATCCAGGACTAGGAACGCAGTATTTT.

As DNA, the CDR3 is TGTGCCAGCAGCCCGACTAGCGGGAGGGCCCGGGGCACGCAGTATTTT. Amino acid sequence: CASSPTSGRARGTQYF. V is TRBV7-6 and J is TRBJ2-3; 14 bases map to TRBD2. This CDR3 spans 16 amino acids. Trimming at V came to 5 bases and at J to 9 bases, leaving 10 bases not matched to a gene. Germline V gene data show CDR1 as SGHVS and CDR2 as FNYEAQ.

The chain links TRBV3-1 (or the pseudogene TRBV3-2) to TRBJ2-7, with a possible D match to TRBD2 (5 bases). V lost 1 base and J lost 7, with 14 bases in between. CDR3 length equals 14 residues. Germline-derived CDR1 and CDR2 are LGHDT and YNNKEL (reference sequence). CDR3 residues: CASSQVEVRGEQYF. The DNA of the CDR3 is TGTGCCAGCAGCCAAGTTGAGGTACGAGGGGAGCAGTACTTC.

The rearrangement joins TRBV11-2 to TRBJ2-5; TRBD1 matches at 9 bases. Germline V CDR1 and CDR2: SGHAT, FQNNGV. J was trimmed by 9 bases and V by 2 bases; bases with no gene match: 4. The CDR3 sequence is 13 residues long. Here the CDR3 reads CASSLWTGEAQYF. CDR3 DNA sequence: TGTGCCAGCAGCTTATGGACAGGGGAGGCCCAGTACTTC.

This rearrangement joins TRBV6-2 or TRBV6-3 to TRBJ1-2, with D unclear. Trimming removed 5 bases at V and 8 bases at J, with 21 bases between. CDR1 and CDR2 (germline): MNHEY, SVGEGT. The CDR3 extends over 15 amino acids. The DNA for the CDR3 is TGTGCCAGCAGTGGCTCCCTCCCCGGACTGTTGGGCTACACCTTC. It specifies CASSGSLPGLLGYTF.

V and J are TRBV5-1 and TRBJ2-7; 8 positions match TRBD2. Germline V gives CDR1 SGHRS, CDR2 YFSETQ. CDR3 length: 15 amino acids. V was pared by 2 bases and J by 4 bases, with 8 bases of the junction left unmatched. For the CDR3, the DNA is TGCGCCAGCAGCTTCACGGGAGGGGTTAATTACGAGCAGTACTTC. This sequence encodes CASSFTGGVNYEQYF. Full variable domain (outside the CDR3, taken from reference TRBV5-1 and TRBJ2-7): KAGVTQTPRYLIKTRGQQVTLSCSPISGHRSVSWYQQTPGQGLQFLFEYFSETQRNKGNFPGRFSGRQFSNSRSEMNVSTLELGDSALYLCASSFTGGVNYEQYFGPGTRLTVT.